The 25 T cell receptor beta chains presented below share a single source sample, sequenced in a study of T cell repertoires in cytomegalovirus infection. Each CDR3 protein gets one entry after TCRdb re-called the reads with MiXCR. The data show some 600,000 distinct CDR3 sequences, 20% to 25% seen once. Sequencing input: CD8+ T cells from PBMCs. Receptors originate from a human donor in good health (CMV status not recorded). Some clones in this sample may be carry-over from other donors' samples.

This clonotype was recorded a few times. The genes are TRBV2 and TRBJ2-1, with a weak D call TRBD2 (6 bases). The CDR3 contains 16 residues. Germline CDR1 is SNHLY and CDR2 is FYNNEI. V was trimmed by 8 bases and J by 6 bases, leaving 23 bases between them. The CDR3 spells CASDNPGSKSTNEQFF. The CDR3 DNA is TGTGCCAGCGACAACCCCGGGAGTAAGAGTACCAATGAGCAGTTCTTC.

This clonotype was observed at least ten times. V is TRBV7-8 and J is TRBJ2-5, with TRBD2 as a possible D gene (5 bases). Germline CDR1 SGHVS, CDR2 FQNEAQ. The CDR3 contains 15 residues. V shed 1 base and J shed 5 bases, with 14 bases lying between them. CDR3 region: CASSLEAPSGETQYF. CDR3 DNA sequence: TGTGCCAGCAGCTTAGAAGCGCCATCGGGGGAGACCCAGTACTTC.

The chain carries TRBV19 and TRBJ2-5, with TRBD2 matching over 14 bases. Germline V gives CDR1 LNHDA, CDR2 SQIVND (reference sequence). The CDR3 sequence is 17 residues long. V lost 5 bases to trimming and J lost 3 bases; unmatched junction nucleotides: 8. The CDR3 nucleotides read TGTGCCAGTAGTCCCCGGACTAGCGGGGGGTCAAAAGAGACCCAGTACTTC. Amino acids: CASSPRTSGGSKETQYF.

Only a few counts were recorded for this clonotype. The chain recombines TRBV25-1 with TRBJ2-1; 12 bases align to TRBD2. This CDR3 spans 15 amino acids. J was trimmed by 8 bases and V by 3 bases; bases with no gene match: 5. Germline V gene lookup returns CDR1 MGHDK and CDR2 SYGVNS. DNA of the CDR3: TGTGCCAGCAGTGAGACTAGCGGGGGTTGGTATGAGCAGTTCTTC. Translated, it gives CASSETSGGWYEQFF.

A few counts support this clonotype. The chain is built from TRBV12-3 or TRBV12-4 and TRBJ2-1; 7 positions match TRBD2. V shed 6 bases and J 3 bases; nucleotides not matched to a gene: 11. The CDR3 consists of 16 residues. Here the CDR3 DNA reads TGTGCCAGCAGCCCGGCGTGGGGCGGGGGCTACAATGAGCAGTTCTTC. Amino acid sequence: CASSPAWGGGYNEQFF.

This clonotype turned up a few times. The J gene is TRBJ2-7, the V gene TRBV7-6; 13 bases fit TRBD2. Losses at the gene ends were 5 bases for V and 5 bases for J; bases not matched to a gene: 3. The CDR3 covers 14 residues. In germline, CDR1 is SGHVS, CDR2 FNYEAQ. CDR3 in amino acids: CASSPGLAGDEQYV. For the CDR3, the DNA is TGTGCCAGCAGCCCCGGACTAGCGGGGGACGAGCAGTACGTC.

The rearrangement uses TRBV24-1 and TRBJ2-1, with 13 bases that match TRBD2. Unmatched junction bases numbered 2, after V lost 5 bases and J lost 2 bases. CDR1 and CDR2 (germline): KGHDR, SFDVKD. This CDR3 region has 16 residues. CDR3 sequence: CATSAGTSGAYNEQFF. CDR3 sequence (DNA): TGTGCCACCAGTGCGGGGACTAGCGGGGCCTACAATGAGCAGTTCTTC.

About this clonotype itself: With a much larger clone just one base away, this may be a read error. The chain joins TRBV7-6 to TRBJ1-1; no clear D. The CDR3 consists of 12 residues. In germline, CDR1 is SGHVS, CDR2 FNYEAQ. The CDR3, as DNA: TGTACCAGCAGCTACCCTATCCCTGAAGCTTTCTTT. Residues: CTSSYPIPEAFF.

J is TRBJ2-2 and V is TRBV20-1; weak D call: TRBD1 (5 bases). The germline V and J ends were trimmed by 0 bases and 4 bases, with 6 bases remaining between them. The CDR3 spans 13 residues. Germline V CDR1 and CDR2: DFQATT, SNEGSKA (reference sequence). The CDR3 loop is CSAREQATGELFF. The CDR3 DNA follows: TGCAGTGCTAGAGAACAGGCCACCGGGGAGCTGTTTTTT.

This clonotype was picked up many times. The rearrangement joins TRBV7-2 to TRBJ1-5; weak D call: TRBD1 (6 bases). V was pared by 2 bases and J by 5 bases, with 13 bases between. This CDR3 spans 15 amino acids. CDR1 SGHTA and CDR2 FQGNSA come from the germline V gene. The CDR3 region has the DNA TGTGCCAGCAGCTTATTTTACAGACAGGATCAGCCCCAGCATTTT. Encoded protein: CASSLFYRQDQPQHF.

In its sample, this clonotype was seen a few times. This chain uses TRBV18 with TRBJ2-5, with TRBD1 as a possible D gene (5 bases). The germline V gene has CDR1 KGHSH and CDR2 LQKENI. V was cut by 2 bases and J by 4 bases, with 14 bases left in between. This CDR3 spans 15 amino acids. CDR3 loop: CASSPGRALSETQYF. CDR3 bases: TGTGCCAGCTCACCAGGCAGGGCTCTGTCAGAGACCCAGTACTTC.

CDR3 residues: CASSLTRNDIQYF. DNA of the CDR3: TGTGCCAGCAGTTTAACTAGAAACGACATTCAGTACTTC. The gene calls are TRBV27 and TRBJ2-4; D perhaps matches TRBD2 (5 bases). Per germline, CDR1 MNHEY and CDR2 SMNVEV (reference sequence). Deletions cut 2 bases from V and 8 bases from J, with 10 bases between. The CDR3 covers 13 residues.

The V call is TRBV5-1, the J call TRBJ1-1; perhaps TRBD1 as D (5 bases). This CDR3 has 14 residues. V shed 4 bases and J shed 5 bases, with 15 bases lying between them. Germline V gene sequence: CDR1 SGHRS, CDR2 YFSETQ. CDR3 coding DNA: TGCGCCAGCAGCCTAGGGGAGGGGAGTACTGAAGCTTTCTTT. Its translation is CASSLGEGSTEAFF.

V is TRBV5-6 and J is TRBJ2-7; a possible D gene is TRBD2 (5 bases). The germline V and J ends were trimmed by 0 bases and 3 bases, with 13 bases remaining between them. Germline V lookup: CDR1 SGHDT, CDR2 YYEEEE. The CDR3 loop spans 15 amino acids. DNA of the CDR3: TGTGCCAGCAGCTTGGATAGCAGAGGGATCTACGAGCAGTACTTC. Its protein is CASSLDSRGIYEQYF.

The chain recombines TRBV29-1 with TRBJ2-7; D uncertain. Trimming pared 6 bases from V and 7 bases from J, leaving 13 bases between. The CDR3 is made up of 11 amino acids. Germline lookup yields CDR1 SQVTM and CDR2 ANQGSEA. CDR3 nucleotide sequence: TGCAGCGTCCGGGCCACTGTGGAGCAGTACTTC. Translation: CSVRATVEQYF.

The chain couples TRBV6-6 to TRBJ1-1, with D possibly TRBD1 on 5 matching bases. The CDR3 loop spans 11 amino acids. V lost 7 bases and J lost 12, with 15 bases in between. Germline V gene lookup returns CDR1 MNHNY and CDR2 SVGAGI (reference sequence). The CDR3 sequence: CASTTGIQTFF. The DNA of the CDR3 is TGTGCCAGCACCACAGGAATCCAAACTTTCTTT.

This clonotype was observed many times. This chain uses TRBV7-2 with TRBJ1-2; 7 bases map to TRBD1. The CDR3 consists of 16 residues. CDR1 and CDR2 from the germline V gene are SGHTA and FQGNSA. V trimming: 6 bases; J trimming: 6 bases; junction bases outside the gene matches: 16. CDR3 protein: CASSLTPGQRGNGYTF. The CDR3 DNA follows: TGTGCCAGCAGTCTTACTCCGGGACAGCGAGGGAATGGCTACACCTTC.

Ten or more counts support this clonotype. The chain links TRBV7-9 to TRBJ2-1; no firm D call. The CDR3 consists of 14 residues. The V end was cut by 4 bases, the J end by 2 bases, with 9 bases between. CDR1 and CDR2 from the germline V gene are SEHNR and FQNEAQ (reference sequence). CDR3 loop: CASSSPRAYNEQFF. The CDR3, as DNA: TGTGCCAGCAGCTCCCCTAGGGCCTACAATGAGCAGTTCTTC.

This chain links TRBV20-1 with TRBJ2-7, with unresolved D. Between the trimmed V and J ends, which lost 0 bases and 0 bases, there was a span of 6 bases. The CDR3 consists of 13 residues. The germline V gene encodes CDR1 DFQATT and CDR2 SNEGSKA (reference sequence). The CDR3 loop reads CSARDGYSYEQYF. Written as DNA, the CDR3 is TGCAGTGCTAGAGACGGCTACTCCTACGAGCAGTACTTC.

This clonotype showed up many times. The chain is built from TRBV7-9 and TRBJ2-7, with D unresolved. V was pared by 5 bases and J by 3 bases, with 17 bases between. The V gene's germline CDR1 is SEHNR and CDR2 FQNEAQ (reference sequence). CDR3 size: 15 residues. The CDR3 DNA sequence: TGTGCCAGCAGCCCGAGAGACGGTATCCTCTACGAGCAGTACTTC. It encodes CASSPRDGILYEQYF.

This clonotype was seen only a few times. The chain employs TRBV5-6 and TRBJ2-7; D is perhaps TRBD2 (6 bases). From germline, CDR1 is SGHDT and CDR2 YYEEEE. The V end was cut by 4 bases, the J end by 3 bases, with 14 bases between. The CDR3 is 14 amino acids. As DNA, the CDR3 is TGTGCCAGCAGCCCCGGGATAGCGGTCTACGAGCAGTACGTC. This gives the protein CASSPGIAVYEQYV.

This clonotype showed up many times. The V and J genes are TRBV7-8 and TRBJ2-1; 10 bases fit TRBD2. Germline V gene data show CDR1 as SGHVS and CDR2 as FQNEAQ. J was trimmed by 7 bases and V by 2 bases; bases with no gene match: 14. CDR3 length: 18 residues. Written as DNA, the CDR3 is TGTGCCAGCAGCTTACTTCCCAGCGGGGGGGCCTGGAGGAATGAGCAGTTCTTC. This translates into CASSLLPSGGAWRNEQFF. Together with reference TRBV7-8 and TRBJ2-1, the CDR3 gives the full variable domain: GAGVSQSPRYKVAKRGQDVALRCDPISGHVSLFWYQQALGQGPEFLTYFQNEAQLDKSGLPSDRFFAERPEGSVSTLKIQRTQQEDSAVYLCASSLLPSGGAWRNEQFFGPGTRLTVL.

The chain couples TRBV7-3 to TRBJ1-5; D is ambiguous. Germline V lookup: CDR1 SGHTA, CDR2 FQGTGA. This CDR3 has 14 amino acids. Trimming stripped 2 bases from V and 5 bases from J, with 10 bases between. CDR3 nucleotide sequence: TGTGCCAGCAGCTTAGAATCGGGCGATCAGCCCCAGCATTTT. This translates into CASSLESGDQPQHF.

V and J are TRBV29-1 and TRBJ2-5; maybe TRBD1 (6 bases). V dropped 3 bases and J dropped 5 bases, with 37 bases sitting between them. The CDR3 has 21 residues. Looked up from germline, CDR1 is SQVTM and CDR2 is ANQGSEA. The CDR3 DNA reads as TGCAGCGTTGATTCTACCCCATCTACCCTCGGGACACCCTTTGGCGAGGAGACCCAGTACTTC. As protein: CSVDSTPSTLGTPFGEETQYF.

This clonotype has at least ten counts. The gene calls are TRBV28 and TRBJ1-4; 8 positions match TRBD1. This CDR3 region has 14 residues. V lost 5 bases, J lost 6 bases, and 5 bases stayed unmatched. CDR1 and CDR2 from the germline V gene are MDHEN and SYDVKM. The CDR3 DNA reads as TGTGCCAGCAGTGCCAGGGGGCTTGATGAAAAACTGTTTTTT. Its protein is CASSARGLDEKLFF.